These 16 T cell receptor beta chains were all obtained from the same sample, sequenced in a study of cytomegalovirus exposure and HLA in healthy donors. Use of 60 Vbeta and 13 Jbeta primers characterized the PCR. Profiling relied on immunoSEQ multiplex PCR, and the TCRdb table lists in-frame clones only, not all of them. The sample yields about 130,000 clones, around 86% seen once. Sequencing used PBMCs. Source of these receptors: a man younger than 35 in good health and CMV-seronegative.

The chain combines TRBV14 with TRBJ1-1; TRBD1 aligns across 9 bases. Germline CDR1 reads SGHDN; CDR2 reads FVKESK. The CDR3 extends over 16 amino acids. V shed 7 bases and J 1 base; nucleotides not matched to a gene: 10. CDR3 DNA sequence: TGTGCCAGCATCCGGACAGGGGAAAGGAGGAACACTGAAGCTTTCTTT. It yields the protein CASIRTGERRNTEAFF.

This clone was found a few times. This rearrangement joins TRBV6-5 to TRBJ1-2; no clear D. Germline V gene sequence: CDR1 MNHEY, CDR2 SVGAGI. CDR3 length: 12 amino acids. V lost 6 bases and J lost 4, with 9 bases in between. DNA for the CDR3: TGTGCCAGCAGCCCTGGAGCCTATGGCTACACCTTC. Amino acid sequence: CASSPGAYGYTF.

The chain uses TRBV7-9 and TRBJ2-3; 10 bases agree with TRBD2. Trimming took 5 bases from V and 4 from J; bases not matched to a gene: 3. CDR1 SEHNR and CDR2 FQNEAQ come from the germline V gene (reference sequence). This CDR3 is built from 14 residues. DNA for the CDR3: TGTGCCAGCAGCCTGGGACTAGCGTCAGATACGCAGTATTTT. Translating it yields CASSLGLASDTQYF.

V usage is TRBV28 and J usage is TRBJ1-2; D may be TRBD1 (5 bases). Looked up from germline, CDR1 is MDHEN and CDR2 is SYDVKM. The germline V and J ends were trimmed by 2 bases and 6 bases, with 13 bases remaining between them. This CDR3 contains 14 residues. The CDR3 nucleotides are TGTGCCAGCAGTTTACTACACGGGGGGGATGGCTACACCTTC. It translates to CASSLLHGGDGYTF.

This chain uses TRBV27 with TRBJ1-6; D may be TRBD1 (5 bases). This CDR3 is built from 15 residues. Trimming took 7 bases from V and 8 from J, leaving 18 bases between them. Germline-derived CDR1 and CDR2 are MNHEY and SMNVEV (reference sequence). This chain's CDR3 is CASTYRGGIDSPLHF. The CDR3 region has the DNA TGTGCCAGCACATACCGCGGGGGTATTGATTCACCCCTCCACTTT.

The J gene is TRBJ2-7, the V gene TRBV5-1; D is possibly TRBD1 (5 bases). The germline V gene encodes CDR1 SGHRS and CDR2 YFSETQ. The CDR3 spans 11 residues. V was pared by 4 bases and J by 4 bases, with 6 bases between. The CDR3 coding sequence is TGCGCCAGCAGCCCAGGGTACGAGCAGTACTTC. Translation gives CASSPGYEQYF.

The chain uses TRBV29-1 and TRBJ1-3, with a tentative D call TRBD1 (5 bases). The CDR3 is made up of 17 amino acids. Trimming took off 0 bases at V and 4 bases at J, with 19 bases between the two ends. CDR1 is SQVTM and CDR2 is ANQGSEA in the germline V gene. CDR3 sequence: CSVEDLQGNQPGNTIYF. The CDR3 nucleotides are TGCAGCGTTGAAGATCTTCAGGGTAACCAACCGGGAAACACCATATATTTT.

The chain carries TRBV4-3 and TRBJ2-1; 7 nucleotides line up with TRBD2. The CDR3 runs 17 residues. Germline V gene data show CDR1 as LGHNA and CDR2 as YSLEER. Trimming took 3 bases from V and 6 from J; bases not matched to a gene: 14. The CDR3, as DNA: TGCGCCAGCAGCCACCGCCCGGAGAGCGGGGCAGCCAATGAGCAGTTCTTC. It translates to CASSHRPESGAANEQFF.

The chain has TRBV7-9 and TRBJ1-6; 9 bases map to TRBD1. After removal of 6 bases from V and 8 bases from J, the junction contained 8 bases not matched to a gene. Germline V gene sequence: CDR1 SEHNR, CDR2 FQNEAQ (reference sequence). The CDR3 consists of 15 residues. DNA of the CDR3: TGTGCCAGCAGTGACAGGGGGGCCCCGTATTCACCCCTCCACTTT. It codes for CASSDRGAPYSPLHF.

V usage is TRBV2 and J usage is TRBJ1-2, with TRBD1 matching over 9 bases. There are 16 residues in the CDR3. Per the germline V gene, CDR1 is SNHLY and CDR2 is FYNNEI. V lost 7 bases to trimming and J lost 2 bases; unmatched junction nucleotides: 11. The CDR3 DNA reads TGTGCCAGCAAGAGGACAGGGGTTCGATGGAACTATGGCTACACCTTC. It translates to CASKRTGVRWNYGYTF.

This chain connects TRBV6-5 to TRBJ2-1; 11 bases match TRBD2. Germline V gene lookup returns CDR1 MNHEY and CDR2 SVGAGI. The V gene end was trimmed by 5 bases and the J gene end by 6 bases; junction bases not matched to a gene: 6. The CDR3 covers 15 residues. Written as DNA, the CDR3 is TGTGCCAGCAGTCGACCGGGACTAGCGGTCAATGAGCAGTTCTTC. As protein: CASSRPGLAVNEQFF.

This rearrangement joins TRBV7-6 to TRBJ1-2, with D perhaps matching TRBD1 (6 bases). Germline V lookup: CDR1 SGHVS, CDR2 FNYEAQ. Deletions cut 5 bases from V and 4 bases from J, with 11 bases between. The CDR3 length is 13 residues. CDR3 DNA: TGTGCCAGCAGCCCAACAGGGCTCTATGGCTACACCTTC. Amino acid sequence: CASSPTGLYGYTF.

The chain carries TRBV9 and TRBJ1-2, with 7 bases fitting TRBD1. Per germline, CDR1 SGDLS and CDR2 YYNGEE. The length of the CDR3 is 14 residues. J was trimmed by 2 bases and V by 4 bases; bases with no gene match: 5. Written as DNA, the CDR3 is TGTGCCAGCAGCTCCAGGACAGGCAACTATGGCTACACCTTC. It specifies CASSSRTGNYGYTF. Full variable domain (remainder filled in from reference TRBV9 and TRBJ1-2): DSGVTQTPKHLITATGQRVTLRCSPRSGDLSVYWYQQSLDQGLQFLIQYYNGEERAKGNILERFSAQQFPDLHSELNLSSLELGDSALYFCASSSRTGNYGYTFGSGTRLTVV.

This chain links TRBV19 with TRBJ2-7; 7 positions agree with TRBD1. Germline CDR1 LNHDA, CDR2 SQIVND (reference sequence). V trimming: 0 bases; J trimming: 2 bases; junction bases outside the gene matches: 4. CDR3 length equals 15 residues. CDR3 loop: CASSIDRDRPYEQYF. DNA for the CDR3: TGTGCCAGTAGTATAGACCGGGACAGACCCTACGAGCAGTACTTC.

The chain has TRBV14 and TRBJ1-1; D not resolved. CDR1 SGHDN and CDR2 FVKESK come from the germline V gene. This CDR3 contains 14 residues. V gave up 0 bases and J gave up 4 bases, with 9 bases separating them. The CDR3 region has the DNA TGTGCCAGCAGCCAAGATATAATCCGCACTGAAGCTTTCTTT. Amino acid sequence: CASSQDIIRTEAFF.

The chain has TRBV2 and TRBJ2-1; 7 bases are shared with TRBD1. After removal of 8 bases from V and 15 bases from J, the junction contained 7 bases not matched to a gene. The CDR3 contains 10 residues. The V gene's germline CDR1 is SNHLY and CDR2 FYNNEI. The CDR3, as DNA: TGTGCCAGCCATAGACAGGGTCCGTTCTTC. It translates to CASHRQGPFF.